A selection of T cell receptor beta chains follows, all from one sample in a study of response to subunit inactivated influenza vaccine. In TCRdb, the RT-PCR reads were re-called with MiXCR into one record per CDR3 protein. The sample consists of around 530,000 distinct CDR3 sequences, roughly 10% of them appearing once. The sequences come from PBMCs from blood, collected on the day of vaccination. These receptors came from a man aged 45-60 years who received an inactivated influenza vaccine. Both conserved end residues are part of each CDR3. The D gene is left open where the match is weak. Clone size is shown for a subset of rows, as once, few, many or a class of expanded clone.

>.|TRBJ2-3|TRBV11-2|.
CASSLDGLAPTTDTQYF
TGTGCCAGCAGCTTAGATGGCCTAGCGCCCACCACAGATACGCAGTATTTT
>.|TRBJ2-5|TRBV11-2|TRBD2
CASSPPLTSGRAMGETQYF
TGTGCCAGCAGCCCTCCTCTGACTAGCGGGAGGGCCATGGGAGAGACCCAGTACTTC
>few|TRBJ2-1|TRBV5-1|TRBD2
CASSPVFTSGREDEQFF
TGCGCCAGCAGCCCGGTATTTACTAGCGGGAGAGAAGATGAGCAGTTCTTC
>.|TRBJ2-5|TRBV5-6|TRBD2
CASSPLTSGGTEETQYF
TGTGCCAGCAGCCCCTTGACTAGCGGGGGGACTGAAGAGACCCAGTACTTC
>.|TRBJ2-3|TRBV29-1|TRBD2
CSEGLAGGRGDTQYF
TGCAGCGAGGGACTAGCGGGAGGGCGTGGAGATACGCAGTATTTT
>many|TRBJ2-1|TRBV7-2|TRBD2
CASSLDLAEYNEQFF
TGTGCCAGCAGCTTAGATCTAGCGGAATACAATGAGCAGTTCTTC
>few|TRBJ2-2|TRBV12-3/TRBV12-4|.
CASSLWGANTGELFF
TGTGCCAGCAGTTTATGGGGGGCGAACACCGGGGAGCTGTTTTTT
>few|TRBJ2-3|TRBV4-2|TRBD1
CASSPGTGKDTQYF
TGTGCCAGCAGCCCCGGGACAGGGAAAGATACGCAGTATTTT
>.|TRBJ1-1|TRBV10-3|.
CAISERRGGRNTEAFF
TGTGCCATCAGTGAGCGCAGGGGAGGGCGGAACACTGAAGCTTTCTTT
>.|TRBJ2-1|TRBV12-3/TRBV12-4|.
CASSLMGLSYSEQFF
TGTGCCAGCAGTTTAATGGGACTTTCCTACAGTGAGCAGTTCTTC
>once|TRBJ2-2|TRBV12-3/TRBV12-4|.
CASSLTQHLGPGPRADTGELFF
TGTGCCAGCAGTTTAACGCAACATCTCGGCCCAGGGCCCAGAGCGGACACCGGGGAGCTGTTTTTT
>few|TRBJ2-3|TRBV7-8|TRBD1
CASSLRTGGRRDTQYF
TGTGCCAGCAGCCTTAGGACAGGGGGAAGAAGAGATACGCAGTATTTT
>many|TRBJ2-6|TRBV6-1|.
CASRPSGANVLTF
TGTGCCAGCAGACCCTCTGGGGCCAACGTCCTGACTTTC
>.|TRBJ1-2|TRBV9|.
CASSVPEGAGYTF
TGTGCCAGCAGCGTACCCGAGGGAGCGGGCTACACCTTC
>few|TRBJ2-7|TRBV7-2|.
CASSLEGRPQYF
TGTGCCAGCAGCTTAGAGGGGAGACCTCAGTACTTC
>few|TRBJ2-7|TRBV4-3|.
CASSQRANGYEQYF
TGCGCCAGCAGCCAGAGAGCGAACGGGTACGAGCAGTACTTC
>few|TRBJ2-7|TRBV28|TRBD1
CASSQTDRKGASQYF
TGTGCCAGCAGCCAAACGGACAGAAAGGGGGCTTCGCAGTACTTC
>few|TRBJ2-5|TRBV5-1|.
CASSNPEARETQYF
TGCGCCAGCAGCAATCCTGAGGCCAGGGAGACCCAGTACTTC
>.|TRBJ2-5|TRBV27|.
CASSLLGTEETQYF
TGTGCCAGCAGTTTACTCGGGACGGAAGAGACCCAGTACTTC
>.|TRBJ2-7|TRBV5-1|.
CASSFVGRTYEQYF
TGCGCCAGCAGCTTTGTAGGCAGGACCTACGAGCAGTACTTC
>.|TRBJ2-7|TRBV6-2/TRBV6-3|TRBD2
CASSLLAELYEQYF
TGTGCCAGCAGTCTTCTAGCGGAGCTCTACGAGCAGTACTTC
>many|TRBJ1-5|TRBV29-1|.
CSVIDETGNQPQHF
TGCAGCGTTATTGACGAAACGGGGAATCAGCCCCAGCATTTT
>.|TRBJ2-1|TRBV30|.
CAWSQGAGPNEQFF
TGTGCCTGGAGTCAAGGGGCAGGGCCCAATGAGCAGTTCTTC
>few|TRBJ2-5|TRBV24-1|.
CATSDKETQYF
TGTGCCACCAGTGATAAAGAGACCCAGTACTTC
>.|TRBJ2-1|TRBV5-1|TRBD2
CASSFTSGSDEQFF
TGCGCCAGCAGCTTCACTAGCGGGAGCGATGAGCAGTTCTTC
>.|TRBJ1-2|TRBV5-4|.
CASSLRTAEGYTF
TGTGCCAGCAGCCTACGGACTGCTGAGGGCTACACCTTC
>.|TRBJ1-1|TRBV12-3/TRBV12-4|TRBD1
CASTTGGSGAFF
TGTGCCAGTACGACAGGGGGTAGTGGAGCTTTCTTT
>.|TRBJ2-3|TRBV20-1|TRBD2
CSARASSGGRTDTQYF
TGCAGTGCTAGAGCTTCTAGCGGGGGGCGCACAGATACGCAGTATTTT
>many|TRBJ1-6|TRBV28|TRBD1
CASRTGHVPLHF
TGTGCCAGCAGGACAGGGCATGTTCCCCTCCACTTT
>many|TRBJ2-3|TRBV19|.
CASSGGDREHQGDTQYF
TGTGCCAGTAGTGGAGGTGACCGGGAACACCAAGGAGATACGCAGTATTTT
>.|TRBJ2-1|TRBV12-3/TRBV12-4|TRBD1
CASGSTGAQYNEQFF
TGTGCCAGCGGGTCGACAGGGGCACAGTACAATGAGCAGTTCTTC
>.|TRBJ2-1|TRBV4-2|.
CASSRANEQFF
TGTGCCAGCAGCCGAGCCAATGAGCAGTTCTTC
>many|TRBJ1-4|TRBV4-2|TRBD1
CASSPAVGTGNEKLFF
TGTGCCAGCAGCCCGGCAGTAGGGACAGGGAATGAAAAACTGTTTTTT
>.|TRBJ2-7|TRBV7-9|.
CASSHNNRENSYEQYF
TGTGCCAGCAGCCATAACAATCGGGAGAACTCCTACGAGCAGTACTTC
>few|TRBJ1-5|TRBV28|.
CASIVGGFNQPQHF
TGTGCCAGCATCGTAGGGGGGTTCAATCAGCCCCAGCATTTT
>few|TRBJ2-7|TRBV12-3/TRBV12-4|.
CASSARLASGEQYF
TGTGCCAGCAGTGCCAGGCTTGCTTCAGGCGAGCAGTACTTC
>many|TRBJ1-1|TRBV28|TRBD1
CASSLLPGQGHGEAFF
TGTGCCAGCAGTTTACTTCCGGGACAGGGGCATGGTGAAGCTTTCTTT
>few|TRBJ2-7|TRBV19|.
CASSIYPSQGGTYEQYF
TGTGCCAGTAGTATATACCCCTCCCAGGGGGGCACCTACGAGCAGTACTTC
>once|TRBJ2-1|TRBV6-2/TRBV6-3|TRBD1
CASSRTGGVGTVYNEQFF
TGTGCCAGCAGCCGGACAGGGGGTGTGGGAACGGTGTACAATGAGCAGTTCTTC
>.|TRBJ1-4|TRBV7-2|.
CASSQRGFNEKLFF
TGTGCCAGCAGCCAGAGGGGTTTTAATGAAAAACTGTTTTTT
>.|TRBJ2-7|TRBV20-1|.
CSAREDPSYEQYF
TGCAGTGCTAGAGAAGACCCGTCCTACGAGCAGTACTTC
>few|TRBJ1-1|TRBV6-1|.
CASSDDGVVEAFF
TGTGCCAGCAGTGACGACGGGGTCGTTGAAGCTTTCTTT
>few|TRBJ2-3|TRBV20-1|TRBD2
CSAVRFGTSGTDTQYF
TGCAGTGCTGTGCGATTCGGGACTAGCGGCACAGATACGCAGTATTTT
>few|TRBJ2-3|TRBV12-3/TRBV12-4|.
CASSLSGADTQYF
TGTGCCAGCAGTTTATCGGGAGCAGATACGCAGTATTTT
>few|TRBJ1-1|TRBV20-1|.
CRVDSHMNTEAFF
TGCAGAGTCGACAGTCACATGAACACTGAAGCTTTCTTT
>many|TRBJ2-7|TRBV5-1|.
CASSPIPGSYEQYF
TGCGCCAGCAGCCCCATCCCCGGGTCCTACGAGCAGTACTTC
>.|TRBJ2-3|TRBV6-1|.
CASSPISADTQYF
TGTGCCAGCAGTCCGATTAGCGCAGATACGCAGTATTTT
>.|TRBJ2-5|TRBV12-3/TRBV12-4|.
CASSDGRTPPQETQYF
TGTGCCAGCAGTGACGGAAGGACCCCCCCACAAGAGACCCAGTACTTC
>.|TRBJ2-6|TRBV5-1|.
CASSSQGGAAGANVLTF
TGCGCCAGCAGCTCTCAGGGCGGGGCGGCGGGGGCCAACGTCCTGACTTTC
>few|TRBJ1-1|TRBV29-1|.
CSVEKGIGNTEAFF
TGCAGCGTTGAAAAGGGAATCGGCAACACTGAAGCTTTCTTT
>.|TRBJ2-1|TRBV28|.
CASSFPGGIYNEQFF
TGTGCCAGCAGTTTCCCGGGCGGAATATACAATGAGCAGTTCTTC
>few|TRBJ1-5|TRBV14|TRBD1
CASSQAELTGQGFICSNQPQHF
TGTGCCAGCAGCCAAGCAGAATTGACAGGGCAGGGGTTTATATGTAGCAATCAGCCCCAGCATTTT
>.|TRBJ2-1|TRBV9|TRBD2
CASSVSRLASSYNEQFF
TGTGCCAGCAGCGTATCTCGACTAGCGAGCTCCTACAATGAGCAGTTCTTC
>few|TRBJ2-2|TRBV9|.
CASSVDPTGANTGELFF
TGTGCCAGCAGCGTCGACCCGACAGGCGCGAACACCGGGGAGCTGTTTTTT
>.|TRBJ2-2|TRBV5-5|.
CASSLRGYTGELFF
TGTGCCAGCAGCTTGAGGGGGTACACCGGGGAGCTGTTTTTT
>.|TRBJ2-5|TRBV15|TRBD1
CATSIERTGIETQYF
TGTGCCACCAGCATAGAGAGGACAGGGATAGAGACCCAGTACTTC
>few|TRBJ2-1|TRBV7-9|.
CASSLSYGARNEQFF
TGTGCCAGCAGCTTATCATACGGGGCCCGAAATGAGCAGTTCTTC
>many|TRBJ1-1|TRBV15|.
CATSRVSGTEAFF
TGTGCCACCAGCAGGGTGTCGGGGACTGAAGCTTTCTTT
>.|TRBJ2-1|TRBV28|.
CASSFMGEAYNEQFF
TGTGCCAGCAGTTTCATGGGGGAAGCCTACAATGAGCAGTTCTTC
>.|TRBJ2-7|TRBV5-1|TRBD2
CASSLAYASGRAHTTYEQYF
TGCGCCAGCAGCTTGGCCTACGCTAGCGGGAGGGCCCATACGACCTACGAGCAGTACTTC